Shown below are 5 T cell receptor beta chains from a single sample sequenced in a study of blood T cell repertoires in COVID-19. Profiling relied on immunoSEQ multiplex PCR, and the TCRdb table lists in-frame clones only, not all of them. The data show 150,000 to 250,000 clones, roughly 82% seen once. The specimen was PBMCs or T cells enriched from blood (not recorded which). The receptor source for this set is a middle-aged man who had recovered from COVID-19.

J is TRBJ1-6 and V is TRBV12-3 or TRBV12-4; 7 nucleotides agree with TRBD1. This CDR3 has 12 amino acids. V lost 6 bases to trimming and J lost 14 bases; unmatched junction nucleotides: 7. This chain's CDR3 is CASRSDRATLHF. CDR3 bases: TGTGCCAGCAGGAGTGACAGGGCAACCCTCCACTTT.

The chain links TRBV5-4 to TRBJ1-2, with D maybe TRBD1 (5 bases). This CDR3 has 13 residues. V gave up 0 bases and J gave up 8 bases, with 11 bases separating them. Germline V CDR1 and CDR2: SGHNT, YYREEE (reference sequence). The CDR3: CASSLAIGGGYTF. The CDR3 region has the DNA TGTGCCAGCAGCTTGGCCATCGGGGGAGGCTACACCTTC.

The CDR3, as DNA: TGTGCCAGCAGCCGGACAGGGGGAGGCGAGCAGTACGTC. The encoded protein is CASSRTGGGEQYV. The chain combines TRBV16 with TRBJ2-7; 10 nucleotides align to TRBD1. CDR1 KGHSY and CDR2 FQNENV come from the germline V gene. This CDR3 is built from 13 residues. Unmatched junction bases numbered 3, after V lost 4 bases and J lost 6 bases.

CDR3 sequence: CASSPQRGNEKLFF. The DNA for the CDR3 is TGTGCCAGCTCACCACAAAGGGGTAATGAAAAACTGTTTTTT. The chain links TRBV18 to TRBJ1-4; a weak D match, TRBD1 (5 bases). This CDR3 is built from 14 residues. Germline V gene lookup returns CDR1 KGHSH and CDR2 LQKENI. With 1 base removed from V and 4 bases from J, the gap between germline ends came to 7 bases.

The chain joins TRBV11-2 to TRBJ2-1; 7 positions agree with TRBD1. Germline V gene sequence: CDR1 SGHAT, CDR2 FQNNGV. V shed 5 bases and J 4 bases; nucleotides not matched to a gene: 5. This CDR3 contains 14 residues. Written as DNA, the CDR3 is TGTGCCAGCAGCGGGGACAGCTTTTACAATGAGCAGTTCTTC. Translated, it gives CASSGDSFYNEQFF.